This T cell receptor (beta chain) was captured by sequencing in a study of T cell repertoires in cytomegalovirus infection. Overall study: CMV infection and matching HLA type were both indicated by public TCR beta signatures.

This clonotype has just a few counts. The antigen is not known. This CDR3 contains 15 residues. CDR1 is LGHNA, CDR2 YSLEER, per germline. The V and J ends lost 1 base and 0 bases respectively, with 9 bases between them. TCRdb re-called the reads through MiXCR, storing one row per CDR3 protein. The sample holds 250,000 to 300,000 distinct CDR3 sequences; roughly a fifth are singletons and the top ten take roughly 20%. This specimen was cultured PBMCs, taken from culture after CMV antigen stimulation. The J gene is TRBJ1-2, the V gene TRBV4-3; D is undetermined. The clonotype comes from a human donor in good health (CMV status not recorded). Some clones in this sample may be carry-over from other donors' samples. DNA for the CDR3: TGCGCCAGCAGCCAAGGACACCTAGCTAACTATGGCTACACCTTC. Translation gives CASSQGHLANYGYTF.